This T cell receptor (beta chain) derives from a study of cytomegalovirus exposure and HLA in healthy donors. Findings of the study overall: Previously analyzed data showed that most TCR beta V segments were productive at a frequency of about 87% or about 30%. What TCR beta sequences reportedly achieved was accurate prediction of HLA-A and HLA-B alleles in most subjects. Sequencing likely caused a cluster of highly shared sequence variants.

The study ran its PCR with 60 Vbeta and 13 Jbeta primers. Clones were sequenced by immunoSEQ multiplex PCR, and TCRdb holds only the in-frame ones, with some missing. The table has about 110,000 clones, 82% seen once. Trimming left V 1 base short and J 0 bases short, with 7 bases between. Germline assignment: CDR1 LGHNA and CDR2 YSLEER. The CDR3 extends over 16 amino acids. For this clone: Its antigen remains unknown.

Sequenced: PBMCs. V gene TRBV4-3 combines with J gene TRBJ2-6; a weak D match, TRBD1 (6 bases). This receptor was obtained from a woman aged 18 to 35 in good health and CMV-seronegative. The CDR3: CASSQVDSSGANVLTF. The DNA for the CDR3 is TGCGCCAGCAGCCAAGTGGACAGCTCTGGGGCCAACGTCCTGACTTTC.